A single sample is the source of the 5 T cell receptor beta chains below, sequenced in a study of blood T cells in healthy people across ages (dated by TCRdb to between 2015 and 2016). Libraries were constructed by 5' RACE. The sequencing machine was an Illumina HiSeq 2500. The second PCR ran for roughly 7 to 11 cycles and used a J-beta primer mix along with a sample-barcoded 5' primer. In-frame beta chains were kept once TCRdb had trimmed the public reads at Q25 with fastp and called clones with MiXCR. Rows with one shared CDR3 protein collapse into an entry with the most common genes and DNA. A total of roughly 1,500,000 distinct CDR3 sequences appear in this sample, roughly 40% of them only once. Of the sample, around 8% is held by the ten largest clones. The sequenced sample consisted of blood. Receptor source: a woman between 18 and 29 years old in good health.

This chain connects TRBV27 to TRBJ1-6; 7 bases are shared with TRBD1. This CDR3 has 16 residues. CDR1 is MNHEY and CDR2 is SMNVEV in the germline V gene (reference sequence). V shed 2 bases, J shed 7 bases, and the junction held 8 bases outside the gene matches. DNA of the CDR3: TGTGCCAGCAGTTTAGGGAGGGACAGTCTAAATTCACCCCTCCACTTT. The encoded protein is CASSLGRDSLNSPLHF.

This chain joins TRBV7-2 and TRBJ2-3, with 8 bases identical to TRBD2. V was clipped by 5 bases and J by 7 bases; unmatched bases: 11. The CDR3 spans 15 residues. CDR1 and CDR2 from the germline V gene are SGHTA and FQGNSA. CDR3 sequence reads: CASSRGLGEAYTQYF. The CDR3 DNA reads TGTGCCAGCAGCCGGGGACTAGGAGAGGCATATACGCAGTATTTT.

This chain links TRBV5-4 with TRBJ2-7; 10 bases agree with TRBD1. Per the germline V gene, CDR1 is SGHNT and CDR2 is YYREEE (reference sequence). The trim removed 2 bases at V and 4 bases at J, leaving 9 bases unmatched. The CDR3 is made up of 16 amino acids. As DNA, the CDR3 is TGTGCCAGCAGCTTTATCCCGGGACAGGGGCCTTACGAGCAGTACTTC. This translates into CASSFIPGQGPYEQYF. The entire variable domain, with the rest obtained from reference TRBV5-4 and TRBJ2-7, is as follows: ETGVTQSPTHLIKTRGQQVTLRCSSQSGHNTVSWYQQALGQGPQFIFQYYREEENGRGNFPPRFSGLQFPNYSSELNVNALELDDSALYLCASSFIPGQGPYEQYFGPGTRLTVT.

The chain combines TRBV10-3 with TRBJ2-7; maybe TRBD1 (6 bases). Near its end, the DNA agrees better with TRBJ2-5, so the J call may be wrong. Per germline, CDR1 ENHRY and CDR2 SYGVKD. The CDR3 runs to 15 residues. CDR3 loop: CAMGSPDSCIETQYF. Here the CDR3 DNA reads TGTGCCATGGGGTCCCCGGACAGTTGCATAGAGACCCAGTACTTC.

This chain uses TRBV14 with TRBJ2-1; 9 nucleotides line up with TRBD2. Looked up from germline, CDR1 is SGHDN and CDR2 is FVKESK. Trimming took 2 bases from V and 7 from J; bases not matched to a gene: 9. The CDR3 length is 16 residues. The CDR3 here is CASSQHSGSILNEQFF. CDR3 nucleotide sequence: TGTGCCAGCAGCCAACATAGCGGGAGTATTTTGAATGAGCAGTTCTTC.